A single sample is the source of the 23 T cell receptor beta chains below, sequenced in a study of blood T cells in healthy people across ages. It was with a sample-barcoded 5' primer and a J-beta primer mix that a second PCR of roughly 6 to 12 cycles was run. In TCRdb, the 5' RACE reads were re-called with MiXCR into one record per CDR3 protein. Of under 850,000 distinct CDR3 sequences listed, under 40% were seen once; the top ten hold about an eighth. The specimen sequenced was blood. The receptors originated from a man aged 18 to 35 in good health.

This clonotype has more than one count but fewer than ten. The chain uses TRBV6-6 and TRBJ1-5; 7 bases agree with TRBD1. Germline loops: CDR1 MNHNY, CDR2 SVGAGI (reference sequence). The CDR3 extends over 12 amino acids. V shed 10 bases, J shed 5 bases, and the junction held 5 bases outside the gene matches. CDR3 amino acids: CATRDRDQPQHF. CDR3 bases: TGTGCCACCAGGGACAGAGATCAGCCCCAGCATTTT.

In this sample, this clonotype turned up a few times. The chain couples TRBV20-1 to TRBJ1-6; tentative D call: TRBD1 (5 bases). CDR3 length: 13 amino acids. Germline V gene lookup returns CDR1 DFQATT and CDR2 SNEGSKA (reference sequence). V gave up 3 bases and J gave up 10 bases, with 13 bases separating them. The CDR3 DNA sequence: TGCAGTGCTAGGGTTGACAGATCCTCACCCCTCCACTTT. As protein: CSARVDRSSPLHF.

The sample holds a few counts of this clonotype. This chain joins TRBV11-1 and TRBJ1-1; TRBD1 is a possible D gene (5 bases). The CDR3 has 14 residues. Deletions cut 6 bases from V and 5 bases from J, with 16 bases between. Germline CDR1 and CDR2: SGHAT and FQDESV (reference sequence). The CDR3 sequence: CASSPASGGTEAFF. CDR3 sequence (DNA): TGTGCCAGCAGTCCCGCGTCGGGGGGAACTGAAGCTTTCTTT.

This clonotype turned up a few times. This sequence joins TRBV3-1 and TRBJ2-1; 8 nucleotides align to TRBD1. The V gene end was trimmed by 4 bases and the J gene end by 4 bases; junction bases not matched to a gene: 6. CDR3 size: 15 residues. Germline V gives CDR1 LGHDT, CDR2 YNNKEL (reference sequence). The CDR3 DNA reads as TGTGCCAGCAGCCCCCGGGACAGGCTATACAATGAGCAGTTCTTC. This translates into CASSPRDRLYNEQFF.

This clonotype was seen a handful of times. This chain joins TRBV3-1 and TRBJ2-7; D gene uncertain. This CDR3 contains 13 residues. Germline V gene sequence: CDR1 LGHDT, CDR2 YNNKEL (reference sequence). With 2 bases removed from V and 7 bases from J, the gap between germline ends came to 12 bases. The CDR3 sequence is CASSQNNADEQYF. The CDR3 DNA reads TGTGCCAGCAGCCAAAACAACGCGGATGAGCAGTACTTC.

This clonotype was detected ten times or more. The V and J genes are TRBV5-6 and TRBJ1-1; TRBD1 matches 7 bases. The CDR3 covers 14 residues. V shed 2 bases, J shed 0 bases, and the junction held 1 base outside the gene matches. Germline V CDR1 and CDR2: SGHDT, YYEEEE. This CDR3 is CASSLQGMNTEAFF. Here the CDR3 DNA reads TGTGCCAGCAGCTTACAGGGGATGAACACTGAAGCTTTCTTT.

This clonotype was seen a few times. This sequence joins TRBV20-1 and TRBJ1-2, with no clear D. Deletions cut 2 bases from V and 8 bases from J, with 9 bases between. There are 11 residues in the CDR3. CDR1 and CDR2 from the germline V gene are DFQATT and SNEGSKA (reference sequence). The CDR3 sequence: CSARRGSGYTF. The CDR3 nucleotides read TGCAGTGCTAGAAGAGGGAGCGGCTACACCTTC.

The chain is built from TRBV10-3 and TRBJ2-1, with 14 bases that match TRBD2. The DNA end is more similar to TRBJ2-7, so the J call may be wrong. Germline V gives CDR1 ENHRY, CDR2 SYGVKD. The CDR3 spans 15 residues. The CDR3 region has the DNA TGTGCCATCAGTGGACTAGCGGGGGGGTACAATGAGCAGTACTTC. It specifies CAISGLAGGYNEQYF.

This clonotype was counted a few times. This chain connects TRBV12-3 or TRBV12-4 to TRBJ2-3; 11 bases agree with TRBD2. The CDR3 has 19 residues. J was trimmed by 2 bases and V by 2 bases; bases with no gene match: 12. Here the CDR3 reads CASSLNVRGLAENTDTQYF. For the CDR3, the DNA is TGTGCCAGCAGTTTAAATGTCCGGGGACTAGCGGAGAACACAGATACGCAGTATTTT.

A note on this clonotype: Without the conserved terminal phenylalanine or tryptophan, this CDR3 likely stems from a read error. This chain joins TRBV7-8 and TRBJ2-7; D gene uncertain. The closer fit of TRBJ2-5 to the DNA end suggests the J call may be wrong. This CDR3 region has 12 residues. The germline gives CDR1 SGHVS, CDR2 FQNEAQ. The CDR3: CASSFTEETQYL. The CDR3 DNA is TGTGCCAGCAGCTTTACAGAAGAGACCCAGTACCTC.

This clonotype was recorded at least ten times. The genes are TRBV4-2 and TRBJ2-1; TRBD2 matches at 11 bases. The germline V gene encodes CDR1 LGHNA and CDR2 YNFKEQ. The CDR3 extends over 16 amino acids. Trimming removed 4 bases from V and 1 base from J; junction bases left unmatched: 3. CDR3 amino acids: CASSLSGGASYNEQFF. The CDR3 bases are TGTGCCAGCAGCCTTAGCGGGGGGGCTTCCTACAATGAGCAGTTCTTC.

This clonotype was counted between two and nine times. The rearrangement uses TRBV29-1 and TRBJ1-5; D not resolved. The germline gives CDR1 SQVTM, CDR2 ANQGSEA. The germline V and J ends were trimmed by 6 bases and 6 bases, with 15 bases remaining between them. The CDR3 is made up of 13 amino acids. CDR3 loop: CSVAEGLGQPQHF. The CDR3 nucleotides read TGCAGCGTGGCAGAAGGCTTGGGTCAGCCCCAGCATTTT.

This clonotype was counted ten times or more. J is TRBJ2-3 and V is TRBV7-2; D may be TRBD1 or TRBD2 (5 bases each). The CDR3 covers 15 residues. V was cut by 5 bases and J by 0 bases, with 12 bases left in between. Germline CDR1 and CDR2: SGHTA and FQGNSA. The CDR3 nucleotides are TGTGCCAGCAGCAAGAGGGGCGGGAGCACAGATACGCAGTATTTT. Its translation is CASSKRGGSTDTQYF.

In its sample, this clonotype was seen many times. The rearrangement joins TRBV10-3 to TRBJ2-3; no clear D gene. CDR1 is ENHRY, CDR2 SYGVKD, per germline. With 0 bases removed from V and 3 bases from J, the gap between germline ends came to 4 bases. This CDR3 contains 13 residues. CDR3 coding DNA: TGTGCCATCAGTGAGTCGAGGACAGATACGCAGTATTTT. This encodes CAISESRTDTQYF.

This clonotype was detected only a few times. This chain connects TRBV6-2 or TRBV6-3 to TRBJ2-1; TRBD1 aligns across 10 bases. In germline, CDR1 is MNHEY, CDR2 SVGEGT. This CDR3 contains 16 residues. J gave up 6 bases and V 6 bases, and 11 bases lay outside the gene matches. The chain's CDR3 is CASRRRQGATFNEQFF. CDR3 nucleotides: TGTGCCAGCAGACGTCGACAGGGGGCCACTTTCAATGAGCAGTTCTTC.

This clonotype was counted many times. The chain links TRBV12-3 or TRBV12-4 to TRBJ2-3; 7 nucleotides align to TRBD1. The CDR3 runs to 14 residues. The V and J ends lost 4 bases and 1 base, in that order; junction bases with no gene match: 2. Here the CDR3 reads CASSSTGGTDTQYF. As DNA, the CDR3 is TGTGCCAGCAGTTCCACAGGGGGCACAGATACGCAGTATTTT.

J is TRBJ1-6 and V is TRBV15, with 12 bases that match TRBD1. Trimming at V came to 1 base and at J to 7 bases, leaving 5 bases not matched to a gene. Germline V gene lookup returns CDR1 LNHNV and CDR2 YYDKDF (reference sequence). The CDR3 is 17 amino acids. CDR3 loop: CATSRGGQGARNSPLHF. The CDR3 region has the DNA TGTGCCACCAGCAGAGGGGGACAGGGGGCGCGGAATTCACCCCTCCACTTT.

This clonotype was observed a handful of times. V usage is TRBV7-8 and J usage is TRBJ2-3, with D possibly TRBD2 on 5 matching bases. Germline V CDR1 and CDR2: SGHVS, FQNEAQ. V shed 7 bases and J shed 2 bases, with 22 bases lying between them. This CDR3 has 17 residues. Here the CDR3 reads CASIIIIGESPTDTQYF. The CDR3 region has the DNA TGTGCCAGCATCATAATAATCGGGGAGTCTCCCACAGATACGCAGTATTTT.

This clonotype was picked up a small number of times. The rearrangement joins TRBV20-1 to TRBJ1-2, with D tentatively TRBD1 (5 bases). Trimming took 2 bases from V and 3 from J, leaving 10 bases between them. The CDR3 covers 13 residues. Germline values: CDR1 DFQATT, CDR2 SNEGSKA (reference sequence). As DNA, the CDR3 is TGCAGTGCTAGAAGTGGGGCACACTATGGCTACACCTTC. This translates into CSARSGAHYGYTF.

The V gene is TRBV20-1, the J gene TRBJ2-1; perhaps TRBD2 as D (5 bases). Germline lookup yields CDR1 DFQATT and CDR2 SNEGSKA (reference sequence). V dropped 5 bases and J dropped 0 bases, with 14 bases sitting between them. CDR3 length equals 15 residues. The CDR3 spells CSAPMGASSYNEQFF. Here the CDR3 DNA reads TGCAGTGCTCCAATGGGAGCTAGCTCCTACAATGAGCAGTTCTTC.

This clonotype was detected once. The CDR3 carries no conserved terminal phenylalanine or tryptophan, so it likely arises from a read error. The chain joins TRBV4-3 to TRBJ2-2, with a weak D call TRBD2 (5 bases). From germline, CDR1 is LGHNA and CDR2 YSLEER. The V gene lost 1 base and the J gene lost 6 bases, with 12 bases spanning the gap. There are 15 residues in the CDR3. In DNA form, the CDR3 reads TGCGCCAGCAGCCAAGTCACTTCGGGGTCCGGGGAGCTGTTTCTT. Translated: CASSQVTSGSGELFL.

This clonotype has a count of ten or more. The chain joins TRBV5-6 to TRBJ2-1; no firm D call. Germline V gene lookup returns CDR1 SGHDT and CDR2 YYEEEE. V was pared by 3 bases and J by 0 bases, with 16 bases between. The length of the CDR3 is 17 residues. The CDR3 protein is CASSSYPDAVSYNEQFF. As DNA, the CDR3 is TGTGCCAGCAGCTCATATCCGGACGCTGTCTCCTACAATGAGCAGTTCTTC.

The J gene is TRBJ2-1, the V gene TRBV20-1; no reliable D call. V was pared by 7 bases and J by 4 bases, with 20 bases between. Looked up from germline, CDR1 is DFQATT and CDR2 is SNEGSKA (reference sequence). This CDR3 contains 15 residues. DNA for the CDR3: TGCAGTGAGATCCCCGCCCCAGGTCTGTACAATGAGCAGTTCTTC. Amino acids: CSEIPAPGLYNEQFF.